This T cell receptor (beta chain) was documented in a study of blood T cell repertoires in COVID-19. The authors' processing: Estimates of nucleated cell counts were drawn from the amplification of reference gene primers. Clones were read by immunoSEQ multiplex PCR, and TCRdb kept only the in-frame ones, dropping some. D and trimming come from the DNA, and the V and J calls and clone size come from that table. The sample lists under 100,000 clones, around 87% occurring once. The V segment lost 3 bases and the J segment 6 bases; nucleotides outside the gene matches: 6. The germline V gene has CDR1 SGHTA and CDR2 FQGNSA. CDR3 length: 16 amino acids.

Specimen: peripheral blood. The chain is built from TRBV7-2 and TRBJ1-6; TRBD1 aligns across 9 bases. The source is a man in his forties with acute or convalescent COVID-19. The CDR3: CASSFTSDRGNSPLHF. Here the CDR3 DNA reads TGTGCCAGCAGCTTCACCTCGGACAGGGGTAATTCACCCCTCCACTTT.